This T cell receptor beta chain was documented in a study of regulatory T cells in long-lasting Graves disease. Points from the study as a whole: Persistent disease showed a preference for TRBV28, TRBJ1-2 and TRBJ2-5.

The time point denotes: newly diagnosed GD, antithyroid drugs for less than 3 months. Researchers made the TCR library from RNA that was extracted from PBMCs. The sample holds many counts of this clonotype. Its antigen is as yet unknown. Construction of the TCR beta libraries employed iRepertoire HTBI primers in conjunction with Arm-PCR of CDR3 regions. Study processing details: Identification of gene segments yielded over 60 TRBV and 14 TRBJ across samples. TCRdb re-analysed the multiplex PCR reads in MiXCR, keeping a single row per CDR3 protein. The V and J calls reflect TCRdb's pipeline rather than the authors' work. In the table there are around 480,000 distinct CDR3 sequences, more than 15% of which are singletons. The CDR3 has 14 residues. The ends were cut back, 3 bases at V and 3 bases at J, with 8 bases in the middle. The same data also went into a second study, on T cells in Graves' hyperthyroidism and ophthalmopathy. That study adds: Within blood appeared most thyroid clonotypes that had expanded above 0.001.

This clonotype originated in a woman aged 35-65 years with Graves disease. This specimen consisted of peripheral blood mononuclear cells (PBMCs), obtained at new diagnosis, from a patient treated with antithyroid drugs. The chain links TRBV12-3 or TRBV12-4 to TRBJ2-2; D gene uncertain. CDR3 protein: CASSFGADTGELFF. DNA of the CDR3: TGTGCCAGCAGTTTTGGAGCTGACACCGGGGAGCTGTTTTTT.